This T cell receptor beta chain is drawn from a study of T cell responses to AZD1222 COVID-19 vaccine. Repertoires were generated with immunoSEQ multiplex PCR, while TCRdb's copy carries only in-frame clones and drops some. The sample includes approximately 140,000 clones, 80% to 95% of them seen just once. Germline CDR1 is LGHDT and CDR2 is YNNKEL (reference sequence). Trimming shortened V by 1 base and J by 8 bases, and 15 bases separated the two germline ends. This CDR3 is built from 14 residues. The receptor comes from an adult who received the AZD1222 COVID-19 vaccine. The sequences come from peripheral blood, collected 28 days after the second AZD1222 dose. The rearrangement uses TRBV3-1 (or the pseudogene TRBV3-2) and TRBJ2-7; D uncertain. The CDR3 loop is CASSQGFSSSKQYF. DNA for the CDR3: TGTGCCAGCAGCCAAGGCTTTAGCTCGAGCAAGCAGTACTTC.